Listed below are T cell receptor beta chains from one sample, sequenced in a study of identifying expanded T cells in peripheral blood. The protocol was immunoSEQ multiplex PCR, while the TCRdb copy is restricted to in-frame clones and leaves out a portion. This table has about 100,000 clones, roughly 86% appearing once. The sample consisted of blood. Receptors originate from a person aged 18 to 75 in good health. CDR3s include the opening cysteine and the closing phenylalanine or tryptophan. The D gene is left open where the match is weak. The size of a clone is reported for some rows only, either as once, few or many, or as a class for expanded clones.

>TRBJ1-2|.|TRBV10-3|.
TGTGCCATCACGACATCGGGGGTACCAAACTATGGCTACACCTTC
CAITTSGVPNYGYTF
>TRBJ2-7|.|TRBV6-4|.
TGTGCCAGCAGTGAATCCGGGAACAGGACCTACGAGCAGTACTTC
CASSESGNRTYEQYF
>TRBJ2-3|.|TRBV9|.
TGTGCCAGCAGCGTAGGTCAAGATACGCAGTATTTT
CASSVGQDTQYF
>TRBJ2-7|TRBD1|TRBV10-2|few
TGCGCCAGCAGCAACCATAACAGGGGGTCCTACGAGCAGTACTTC
CASSNHNRGSYEQYF
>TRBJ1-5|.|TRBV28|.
TGTGCCAGCAGCCGTTTGGGGGGCGGCAATCAGCCCCAGCATTTT
CASSRLGGGNQPQHF
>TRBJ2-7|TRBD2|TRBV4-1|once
TGCGCCAGCAGTCCTATACGGGGGGACGAGCAGTACTTC
CASSPIRGDEQYF
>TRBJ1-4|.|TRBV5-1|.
TGCGCCAGCAGCTTGATTTCCAGAGAATCCGAAAAACTGTTTTTT
CASSLISRESEKLFF
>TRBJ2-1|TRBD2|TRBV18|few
TGTGCCAGCTCACCGAATCCGGGACTAGCCAACAATGAGCAGTTCTTC
CASSPNPGLANNEQFF
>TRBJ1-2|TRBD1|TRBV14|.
TGTGCCAGCAGCCCGATCCTTGGACAGGGGGCTTCTTTTGGCTACACCTTC
CASSPILGQGASFGYTF
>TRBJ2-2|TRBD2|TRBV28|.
TGTGCCAGCAGTTTGGCTAGCGGGAGGGCCCGGACCGGGGAGCTGTTTTTT
CASSLASGRARTGELFF
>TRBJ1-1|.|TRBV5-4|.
TGTGCCAGCAGCTTGGAACTTTTCGCAGGGGAAGAAGCTTTCTTT
CASSLELFAGEEAFF
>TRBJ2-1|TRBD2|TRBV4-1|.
TGCGCCAGCAGCCACCAACTTAGCGGGAGTACCCACAATGAGCAGTTCTTC
CASSHQLSGSTHNEQFF
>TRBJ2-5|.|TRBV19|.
TGTGCCAGTAGTATACAGGGAGGAGTGGAGACCCAGTACTTC
CASSIQGGVETQYF
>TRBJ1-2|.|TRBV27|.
TGTGCCAGCAGTACTAGGAGCGACGCAACCACTAACTATGGCTACACCTTC
CASSTRSDATTNYGYTF
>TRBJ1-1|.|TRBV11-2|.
TGTGCCAGCAGCTTAGCGTACGGGGCTGAAGCTTTCTTT
CASSLAYGAEAFF
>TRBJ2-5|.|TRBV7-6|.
TGTGCCAGCAGCGATAACAGGGCAGAGACCCAGTACTTC
CASSDNRAETQYF
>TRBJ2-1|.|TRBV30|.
TGTGCCTGGAGTAGGTCAGGGCGGAATGAGCAGTTCTTC
CAWSRSGRNEQFF
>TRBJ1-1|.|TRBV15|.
TGTGCCACCAGCCTGCGGTTGCCCATGAACACTGAAGCTTTCTTT
CATSLRLPMNTEAFF
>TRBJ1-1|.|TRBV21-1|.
TGTGCCAGCAGCCATCAACACAGGGATTTCGCTGAAGCTTTCTTT
CASSHQHRDFAEAFF
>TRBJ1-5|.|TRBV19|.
TGTGCCAGTAGTATAGAGGAGGGAAATCAGCCCCAGCATTTT
CASSIEEGNQPQHF
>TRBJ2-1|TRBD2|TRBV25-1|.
TGTGCCAGCAGTGGGCCGGGACTAGCTCTCCATGAGCAGTTCTTC
CASSGPGLALHEQFF
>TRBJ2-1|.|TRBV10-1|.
TGCGCCAGCAGTGAATCGCGAGGTTCGACTGAGCAGTTCTTC
CASSESRGSTEQFF
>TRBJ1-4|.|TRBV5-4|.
TGTGCCAGCAGCTTCCGGGACTTAGATAATGAAAAACTGTTTTTT
CASSFRDLDNEKLFF
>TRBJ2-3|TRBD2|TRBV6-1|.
TGTGCCAGCAGTATGGCGGGGGGGCCGACAGATACGCAGTATTTT
CASSMAGGPTDTQYF
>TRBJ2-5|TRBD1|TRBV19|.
TGTGCCAGTAGTCCCTTCTCTGGGACAGAATACGTAGAGACCCAGTACTTC
CASSPFSGTEYVETQYF
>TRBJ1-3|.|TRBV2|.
TGTGCCAGCAGTGAAAGTCGACCGATCTCTGGAAACACCATATATTTT
CASSESRPISGNTIYF
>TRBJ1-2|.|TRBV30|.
TGTGCCGCTCGAAACTATGGCTACACCTTC
CAARNYGYTF
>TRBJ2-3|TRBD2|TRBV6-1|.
TGTGCCAGCAGTGAAGTGGGCGGGGGGGCCACAGATACGCAGTATTTT
CASSEVGGGATDTQYF
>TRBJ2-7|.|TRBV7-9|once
TGTGCCAGCAGCTTTTTAGGGGGCTACGAGCAGTACTTC
CASSFLGGYEQYF
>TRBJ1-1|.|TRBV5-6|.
TGTGCCAGCAGCTTGGTAAGCCTGGACCCAACCCTTTTCACTGAAGCTTTCTTT
CASSLVSLDPTLFTEAFF
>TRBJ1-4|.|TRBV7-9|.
TGTGCCAGCAGCTTATCAATGAATACTAATGAAAAACTGTTTTTT
CASSLSMNTNEKLFF
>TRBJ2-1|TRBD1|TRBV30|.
TGTGCCTGGGAGCTCGACAGGGACAATGAGCAGTTCTTC
CAWELDRDNEQFF